These 14 T cell receptor beta chains came from one sample sequenced in a study of technical replicates of blood from a few donors. Only in-frame clones appear in the TCRdb table, and some are missing; sequencing was by immunoSEQ multiplex PCR. There are tens of thousands of clones in the sample; 85% to 95% occur only once, and about 0.2% lies in the top ten. Sequenced input: T cells isolated from PBMCs. These receptors all stem from a human donor in good health.

The genes are TRBV28 and TRBJ2-3, with 13 bases identical to TRBD2. From germline, CDR1 is MDHEN and CDR2 SYDVKM. CDR3 length: 17 amino acids. Trimming took 5 bases from V and 8 from J; bases not matched to a gene: 13. For the CDR3, the DNA is TGTGCCAGCAGTCCCGGGACTAGCGGGGTTCTTTTCGGTACGCAGTATTTT. Encoded protein: CASSPGTSGVLFGTQYF.

The chain joins TRBV5-1 to TRBJ2-1, with 13 bases lining up with TRBD2. The CDR3 loop spans 16 amino acids. J was trimmed by 5 bases and V by 3 bases; bases with no gene match: 5. The V gene's germline CDR1 is SGHRS and CDR2 YFSETQ. This chain's CDR3 is CASSWSTSGGDNEQFF. CDR3 DNA: TGCGCCAGCAGCTGGAGTACTAGCGGGGGGGACAATGAGCAGTTCTTC.

The chain links TRBV6-6 to TRBJ2-1; TRBD2 matches 9 bases. V lost 7 bases, J lost 4 bases, and 5 bases stayed unmatched. Germline lookup yields CDR1 MNHNY and CDR2 SVGAGI (reference sequence). This CDR3 has 14 residues. CDR3 sequence (DNA): TGTGCCAGCACCCTTGGACTAGCGTACAATGAGCAGTTCTTC. Encoded protein: CASTLGLAYNEQFF.

J is TRBJ2-3 and V is TRBV28; TRBD2 agrees at 11 bases. The CDR3 contains 18 residues. Trimming removed 6 bases from V and 2 bases from J; junction bases left unmatched: 13. Germline V gene lookup returns CDR1 MDHEN and CDR2 SYDVKM. CDR3 bases: TGTGCCAGCAGCCTCGATCAATTAGCGGGAGGGAACACAGATACGCAGTATTTT. Its protein is CASSLDQLAGGNTDTQYF.

Here the CDR3 reads CASSLEGDEQYF. The CDR3 bases are TGCGCCAGCAGCTTAGAAGGGGACGAGCAGTACTTC. The V and J genes are TRBV5-1 and TRBJ2-7; tentative D call: TRBD1 (5 bases). The length of the CDR3 is 12 residues. V was trimmed by 2 bases and J by 5 bases, leaving 8 bases between them. Germline loops: CDR1 SGHRS, CDR2 YFSETQ.

The chain is built from TRBV6-6 and TRBJ1-4; no definite D call. Trimming cost V 4 bases and J 3 bases, with 12 bases left between them. The CDR3 runs to 15 residues. From germline, CDR1 is MNHNY and CDR2 SVGAGI (reference sequence). CDR3 sequence reads: CASSSYGVANEKLFF. The DNA of the CDR3 is TGTGCCAGCAGTTCCTACGGGGTGGCTAATGAAAAACTGTTTTTT.

The CDR3 DNA reads as TGCGCCAGCAGCCGTCAACTGACAATTGCTCAGCCCCAGCATTTT. Amino acids: CASSRQLTIAQPQHF. The rearrangement joins TRBV10-2 to TRBJ1-5; D not resolved. Deletions cut 6 bases from V and 6 bases from J, with 18 bases between. The CDR3 contains 15 residues. Germline CDR1 is WSHSY and CDR2 is SAAADI.

J is TRBJ1-4 and V is TRBV5-1, with 7 positions matching TRBD1. Unmatched junction bases numbered 15, after V lost 2 bases and J lost 8 bases. The CDR3 totals 17 residues. From germline, CDR1 is SGHRS and CDR2 YFSETQ. Written as DNA, the CDR3 is TGCGCCAGCAGCTTTGGACAGGTGGGGGTTATGGGGGAAAAACTGTTTTTT. Translated, it gives CASSFGQVGVMGEKLFF.

V usage is TRBV5-6 and J usage is TRBJ1-1; 7 bases agree with TRBD1. This CDR3 comprises 15 residues. V shed 4 bases and J 1 base; nucleotides not matched to a gene: 7. CDR1 is SGHDT and CDR2 is YYEEEE in the germline V gene. CDR3 region: CASSLRTGQNTEAFF. The CDR3 nucleotides are TGTGCCAGCAGCCTTAGGACAGGACAGAACACTGAAGCTTTCTTT.

This chain joins TRBV12-5 and TRBJ2-2; 9 positions agree with TRBD1. Germline V CDR1 and CDR2: LGHNT, FRNRAP. The V segment lost 0 bases and the J segment 3 bases; nucleotides outside the gene matches: 2. This CDR3 contains 16 residues. The CDR3 coding sequence is TGTGCTAGTGGTTTGGTACAGGGGGCGCACACCGGGGAGCTGTTTTTT. Its translation: CASGLVQGAHTGELFF.

This chain joins TRBV13 and TRBJ1-5; 7 bases align to TRBD1. This CDR3 has 15 amino acids. Germline assignment: CDR1 PRHDT and CDR2 FYEKMQ (reference sequence). The junction had 1 base not matched to a gene; V was cut back by 0 bases and J by 2 bases. This CDR3 reads CASSLGQGGNQPQHF. The CDR3 nucleotides are TGTGCCAGCAGCTTAGGCCAGGGGGGCAATCAGCCCCAGCATTTT.

The chain recombines TRBV5-1 with TRBJ2-1, with 8 bases matching TRBD2. Germline trimming cut 3 bases from V and 5 bases from J; bases unmatched to any gene: 7. Germline-derived CDR1 and CDR2 are SGHRS and YFSETQ. The CDR3 runs to 15 residues. CDR3 sequence: CASSSLAGRDNEQFF. As DNA, the CDR3 is TGCGCCAGCAGCTCGCTAGCGGGTAGGGACAATGAGCAGTTCTTC.

The V and J genes are TRBV9 and TRBJ1-3; no clear D. The CDR3 totals 14 residues. V gave up 2 bases and J gave up 0 bases, with 6 bases separating them. Germline V gene lookup returns CDR1 SGDLS and CDR2 YYNGEE. Written as DNA, the CDR3 is TGTGCCAGCAGCGTGGACTACTCTGGAAACACCATATATTTT. It specifies CASSVDYSGNTIYF.

This clone was counted between two and nine times. The V call is TRBV6-6, the J call TRBJ2-7, with 8 bases matching TRBD1. Trimming at V came to 5 bases and at J to 2 bases, leaving 2 bases not matched to a gene. The germline gives CDR1 MNHNY, CDR2 SVGAGI (reference sequence). This CDR3 is built from 13 residues. CDR3 region: CASSKQGAYEQYF. The CDR3 coding sequence is TGTGCCAGCAGTAAACAGGGGGCCTACGAGCAGTACTTC.